Detailed here is one T cell receptor (beta chain). Data came from immunoSEQ multiplex PCR; TCRdb stores just in-frame clones and leaves some out. The sample has about 110,000 clones, almost 90% seen once. These donors were members of the roughly 120-subject validation cohort, a group separate from the roughly 670-subject first cohort. The entry originates in a study of cytomegalovirus exposure and HLA in healthy donors. Per the germline V gene, CDR1 is GTSNPN and CDR2 is SVGIG (reference sequence). The CDR3 consists of 11 residues. V was trimmed by 1 base and J by 4 bases, leaving 4 bases between them.

The sequence derives from a woman between 18 and 29 years old in good health and CMV-seronegative. V gene TRBV30 combines with J gene TRBJ2-5, with D uncertain. The sequenced material came from PBMCs. The CDR3 DNA is TGTGCCTGGAGTGCTACAGAGACCCAGTACTTC. It codes for CAWSATETQYF.